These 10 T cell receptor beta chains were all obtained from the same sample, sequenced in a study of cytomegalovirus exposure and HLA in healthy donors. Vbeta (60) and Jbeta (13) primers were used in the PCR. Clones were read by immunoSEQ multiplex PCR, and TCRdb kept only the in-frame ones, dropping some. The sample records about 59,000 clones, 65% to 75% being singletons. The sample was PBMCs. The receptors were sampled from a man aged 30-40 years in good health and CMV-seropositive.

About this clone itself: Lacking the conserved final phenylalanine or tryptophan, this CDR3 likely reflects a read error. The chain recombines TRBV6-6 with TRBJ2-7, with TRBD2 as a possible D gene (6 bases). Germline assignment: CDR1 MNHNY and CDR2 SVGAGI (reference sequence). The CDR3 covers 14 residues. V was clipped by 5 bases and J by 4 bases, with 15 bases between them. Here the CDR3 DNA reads TGTGCCAGCAGTCCCACCGGGGCGGGGTACGAGCAGTACTCC. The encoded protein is CASSPTGAGYEQYS.

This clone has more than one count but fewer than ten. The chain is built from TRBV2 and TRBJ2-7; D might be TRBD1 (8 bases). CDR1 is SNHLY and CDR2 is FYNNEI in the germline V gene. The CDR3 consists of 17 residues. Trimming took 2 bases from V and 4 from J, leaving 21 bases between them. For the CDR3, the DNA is TGTGCCAGCAGTGAAAGGAGGGGGGGAGGACAGGGTTACGAGCAGTACTTC. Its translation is CASSERRGGGQGYEQYF.

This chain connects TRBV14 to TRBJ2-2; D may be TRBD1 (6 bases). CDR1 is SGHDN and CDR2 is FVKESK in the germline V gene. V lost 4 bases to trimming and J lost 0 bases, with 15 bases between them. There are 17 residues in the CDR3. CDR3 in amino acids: CASSLLRGWTNTGELFF. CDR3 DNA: TGTGCCAGCAGCCTACTCAGGGGATGGACGAACACCGGGGAGCTGTTTTTT. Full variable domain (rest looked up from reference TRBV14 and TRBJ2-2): EAGVTQFPSHSVIEKGQTVTLRCDPISGHDNLYWYRRVMGKEIKFLLHFVKESKQDESGMPNNRFLAERTGGTYSTLKVQPAELEDSGVYFCASSLLRGWTNTGELFFGEGSRLTVL.

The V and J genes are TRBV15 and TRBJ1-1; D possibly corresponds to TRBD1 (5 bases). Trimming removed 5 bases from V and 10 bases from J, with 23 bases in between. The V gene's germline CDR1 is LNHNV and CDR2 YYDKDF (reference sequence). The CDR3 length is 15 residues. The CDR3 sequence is CATSGNRLFARGAFF. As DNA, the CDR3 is TGTGCCACCAGCGGCAACAGGTTATTCGCCCGCGGAGCTTTCTTT.

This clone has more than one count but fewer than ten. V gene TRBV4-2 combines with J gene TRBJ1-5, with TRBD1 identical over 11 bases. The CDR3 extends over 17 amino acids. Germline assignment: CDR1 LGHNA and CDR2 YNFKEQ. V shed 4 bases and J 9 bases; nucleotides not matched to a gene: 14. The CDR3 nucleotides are TGTGCCAGCAGCCCGAGCCCGGGACAGGGGGGGGCGCGGCCCCAGCATTTT. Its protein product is CASSPSPGQGGARPQHF.

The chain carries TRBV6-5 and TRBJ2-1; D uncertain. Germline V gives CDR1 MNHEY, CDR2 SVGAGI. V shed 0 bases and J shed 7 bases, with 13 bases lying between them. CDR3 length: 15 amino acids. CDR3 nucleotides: TGTGCCAGCAGTTACTCTCAGGTTCCTCTTAATGAGCAGTTCTTC. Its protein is CASSYSQVPLNEQFF.

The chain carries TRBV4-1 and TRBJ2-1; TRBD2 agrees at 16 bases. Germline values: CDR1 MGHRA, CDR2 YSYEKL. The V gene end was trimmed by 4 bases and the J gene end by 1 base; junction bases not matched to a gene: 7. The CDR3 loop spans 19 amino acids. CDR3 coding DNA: TGCGCCAGCAGCCTGGCCGGGACTAGCGGGGGGGCATCCTACAATGAGCAGTTCTTC. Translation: CASSLAGTSGGASYNEQFF.

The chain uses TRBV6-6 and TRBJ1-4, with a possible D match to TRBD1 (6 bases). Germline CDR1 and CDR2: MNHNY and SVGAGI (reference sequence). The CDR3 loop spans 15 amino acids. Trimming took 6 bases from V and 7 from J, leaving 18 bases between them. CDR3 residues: CASSLGSGQSEKLFF. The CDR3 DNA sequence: TGTGCCAGCAGCCTCGGCTCAGGACAGTCTGAAAAACTGTTTTTT.

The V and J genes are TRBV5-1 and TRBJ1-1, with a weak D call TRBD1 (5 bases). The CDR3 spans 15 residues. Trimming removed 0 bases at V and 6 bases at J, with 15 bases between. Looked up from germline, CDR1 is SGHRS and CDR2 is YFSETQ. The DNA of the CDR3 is TGCGCCAGCAGCTTGGATCTGGCGGGGGTCGCTGAAGCTTTCTTT. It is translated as CASSLDLAGVAEAFF. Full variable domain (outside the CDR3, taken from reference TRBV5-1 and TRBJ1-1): KAGVTQTPRYLIKTRGQQVTLSCSPISGHRSVSWYQQTPGQGLQFLFEYFSETQRNKGNFPGRFSGRQFSNSRSEMNVSTLELGDSALYLCASSLDLAGVAEAFFGQGTRLTVV.

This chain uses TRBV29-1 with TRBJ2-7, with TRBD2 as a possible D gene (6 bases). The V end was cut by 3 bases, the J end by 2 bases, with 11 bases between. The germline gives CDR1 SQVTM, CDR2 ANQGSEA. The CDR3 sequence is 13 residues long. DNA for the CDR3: TGCAGCGTTGACGGCGGGGTCCCCTACGAGCAGTACTTC. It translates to CSVDGGVPYEQYF.